These T cell receptor beta chains were read from a single sample in a study of radiation and T cells in renal cell carcinoma. Repertoires were generated with immunoSEQ multiplex PCR, while TCRdb's copy carries only in-frame clones and drops some. Here the sample spans around 100,000 clones, roughly 84% being singletons. Sequencing used blood, obtained from a patient whose treatment included radiotherapy and nephrectomy. These receptor sequences come from a man aged 60-69 years with renal cell carcinoma. Both conserved end residues are part of each CDR3. Fields, in order: clone size, D gene, V gene, J gene, CDR3 length, CDR3 DNA, CDR3 protein. A D gene is named only where the DNA matches it firmly. Only part of the rows carry a size: once, few, many, or a class if the clone is expanded.

few	TRBD1	TRBV30	TRBJ1-1	13	TGTGCCTGGCAGGGGGGCAGGGCGGCTGAAGCTTTCTTT	CAWQGGRAAEAFF
-	TRBD2	TRBV7-9	TRBJ2-7	13	TGTGCCAGCAGCTTGACTAGCGGCGCTGAAGGGCACTTC	CASSLTSGAEGHF
-	-	TRBV10-3	TRBJ2-1	13	TGTGCCATCGGGCTTAGGCCGGAGGTTGAGCAGTTCTTC	CAIGLRPEVEQFF
-	-	TRBV7-8	TRBJ1-2	15	TGTGCCACCATTTTTAGGGACACTGCTAACTATGGCTACACCTTC	CATIFRDTANYGYTF
-	TRBD1	TRBV27	TRBJ2-3	15	TGTGCCAGCAGTACCCGACAGGGGAGCACAGATACGCAGTATTTT	CASSTRQGSTDTQYF
-	-	TRBV6-5	TRBJ2-3	15	TGTGCCAGCAGCTATCAACAACCTAGCACAGATACGCAGTATTTT	CASSYQQPSTDTQYF
-	-	TRBV28	TRBJ1-4	13	TGTGCCAGCAGTTTCCCCGGGACAGAAAAACTGTTTTTT	CASSFPGTEKLFF
-	TRBD2	TRBV13	TRBJ2-3	15	TGTGCCAGCAGACTAGCGGGAGGGCCGACAGATACGCAGTATTTT	CASRLAGGPTDTQYF
-	-	TRBV5-6	TRBJ2-3	12	TGTGCCAGCAGCTTGAACCGAGATACGCAGTATTTT	CASSLNRDTQYF
-	-	TRBV4-1	TRBJ2-5	14	TGCGCCAGCAGCCGATCAGGCATCCAAGAGACCCAGTACTTC	CASSRSGIQETQYF
-	-	TRBV5-1	TRBJ2-1	16	TGCGCCAGTCGGAACTCCGGGACCTTAACCTACAATGAGCAGTTCTTC	CASRNSGTLTYNEQFF
-	-	TRBV9	TRBJ2-2	16	TGTGCCAGCAGCGTAGAGACGGCTAGAAACACCGGGGAGCTGTTTTTT	CASSVETARNTGELFF
-	TRBD2	TRBV9	TRBJ2-7	17	TGTGCCAGCAGTGAAGGACTAGCGGGAGCGAAGGGATACGAGCAGTACTTC	CASSEGLAGAKGYEQYF
-	-	TRBV19	TRBJ2-3	15	TGTGCCAGTACCCCAGGGGGGGGGAGCACAGATACGCAGTATTTT	CASTPGGGSTDTQYF
-	TRBD1	TRBV15	TRBJ2-7	16	TGTGCCACCAGCAGAGACAGGGGGCAAGTTACCTACGAGCAGTACTTC	CATSRDRGQVTYEQYF
-	-	TRBV6-1	TRBJ2-5	11	TGTGCCAGCAGTGAACAAGAGACCCAGTACTTC	CASSEQETQYF
-	-	TRBV5-4	TRBJ1-6	15	TGTGCCAGCAGCTTGGGGGCGGGAAATAATTCACCCCTCCACTTT	CASSLGAGNNSPLHF
-	TRBD2	TRBV4-3	TRBJ2-1	16	TGCGCCAGCAGCCTCCTCAGCGGGGTCTCCTACAATGAGCAGTTCTTC	CASSLLSGVSYNEQFF
-	-	TRBV19	TRBJ1-2	14	TGTGCCAGTAGTAAAAACAGGGAAGTACATGGCTACACCTTC	CASSKNREVHGYTF